These 31 T cell receptor beta chains came from one sample sequenced in a study of cytomegalovirus exposure and HLA in healthy donors. Researchers ran the PCR with 60 Vbeta and 13 Jbeta primers. Method: immunoSEQ multiplex PCR; TCRdb's copy keeps in-frame clones and lacks some. The sample has a few hundred thousand clones; approximately 82% are singletons. Source material: PBMCs. Receptors originate from a woman aged 55-70 years in good health and CMV-seropositive.

The V gene is TRBV10-3, the J gene TRBJ1-1, with TRBD1 as a possible D gene (5 bases). The CDR3 length is 15 residues. V was cut by 3 bases and J by 0 bases, with 11 bases left in between. Germline loops: CDR1 ENHRY, CDR2 SYGVKD. The CDR3 DNA is TGTGCCATCAGTGACCAGACAGCCCTGAACACTGAAGCTTTCTTT. Translated: CAISDQTALNTEAFF.

This rearrangement joins TRBV19 to TRBJ1-1; D remains ambiguous. The length of the CDR3 is 13 residues. V was shortened by 6 bases and J by 1 base, with 9 bases between the two germline ends. Germline CDR1 LNHDA, CDR2 SQIVND (reference sequence). This chain's CDR3 is CASREDPNTEAFF. The CDR3 region has the DNA TGTGCCAGTAGGGAGGACCCGAACACTGAAGCTTTCTTT.

V is TRBV19 and J is TRBJ1-1; TRBD1 agrees at 8 bases. Germline CDR1 and CDR2: LNHDA and SQIVND (reference sequence). V shed 4 bases, J shed 3 bases, and the junction held 1 base outside the gene matches. The CDR3 consists of 13 residues. The CDR3 sequence is CASSRQGYTEAFF. The CDR3 DNA follows: TGTGCCAGTAGTAGACAGGGGTACACTGAAGCTTTCTTT. The complete variable domain, with remaining parts taken from reference TRBV19 and TRBJ1-1, reads DGGITQSPKYLFRKEGQNVTLSCEQNLNHDAMYWYRQDPGQGLRLIYYSQIVNDFQKGDIAEGYSVSREKKESFPLTVTSAQKNPTAFYLCASSRQGYTEAFFGQGTRLTVV.

The rearrangement joins TRBV5-5 to TRBJ2-1; D is undetermined. This CDR3 comprises 15 residues. V was trimmed by 0 bases and J by 8 bases, leaving 15 bases between them. Germline V lookup: CDR1 SGHKS, CDR2 YYEKEE (reference sequence). This CDR3 reads CASSLARFLSDEQFF. The CDR3 DNA reads as TGTGCCAGCAGCTTGGCTAGGTTCCTGAGCGATGAGCAGTTCTTC.

The rearrangement links TRBV5-1 to TRBJ2-7; TRBD2 aligns across 8 bases. Germline V CDR1 and CDR2: SGHRS, YFSETQ. The CDR3 sequence is 16 residues long. With V trimmed by 4 bases and J by 2 bases, 11 bases remained unmatched. The CDR3 here is CASSQEAGGATYEQYF. The CDR3 DNA reads TGCGCCAGCAGCCAGGAGGCGGGAGGTGCTACCTACGAGCAGTACTTC.

V and J are TRBV7-9 and TRBJ2-3; TRBD2 might be the D (5 bases). The germline V gene encodes CDR1 SEHNR and CDR2 FQNEAQ (reference sequence). The germline V and J ends were trimmed by 1 base and 1 base, with 9 bases remaining between them. CDR3 length: 15 residues. The CDR3 bases are TGTGCCAGCAGCTTAGTGCGGGTTCGCACAGATACGCAGTATTTT. This sequence encodes CASSLVRVRTDTQYF.

V and J are TRBV7-2 and TRBJ2-5; 8 bases fit TRBD1. This CDR3 has 15 residues. Germline CDR1 is SGHTA and CDR2 is FQGNSA. V shed 4 bases, J shed 7 bases, and the junction held 11 bases outside the gene matches. As DNA, the CDR3 is TGTGCCAGCAGCTCCCCTCGGACAGGGATAGGGACCCAGTACTTC. It encodes CASSSPRTGIGTQYF.

This rearrangement joins TRBV10-3 to TRBJ2-3; 8 bases agree with TRBD1. Germline V gene sequence: CDR1 ENHRY, CDR2 SYGVKD. The junction had 3 bases not matched to a gene; V was cut back by 6 bases and J by 1 base. The CDR3 is made up of 14 amino acids. CDR3: CAISGQGGTDTQYF. The CDR3 DNA is TGTGCCATCAGCGGACAGGGTGGCACAGATACGCAGTATTTT.

This sequence joins TRBV5-1 and TRBJ2-7, with 7 bases lining up with TRBD2. The V gene end was trimmed by 7 bases and the J gene end by 2 bases; junction bases not matched to a gene: 12. This CDR3 comprises 15 residues. Germline CDR1 and CDR2: SGHRS and YFSETQ. The CDR3 nucleotides read TGCGCCAGCGGACCCGTGAGCGGGACCGCCTACGAGCAGTACTTC. Translating gives CASGPVSGTAYEQYF.

The gene calls are TRBV11-2 and TRBJ2-5; 7 bases agree with TRBD2. Germline CDR1 SGHAT, CDR2 FQNNGV. This CDR3 region has 14 residues. V was clipped by 9 bases and J by 5 bases; unmatched bases: 12. The CDR3 DNA reads TGTGCCAGTGCACCAGCGGGGCTGTTGGAGACCCAGTACTTC. Translated: CASAPAGLLETQYF.

This chain uses TRBV27 with TRBJ2-1; 11 nucleotides line up with TRBD1. In germline, CDR1 is MNHEY, CDR2 SMNVEV (reference sequence). This CDR3 has 14 residues. V dropped 5 bases and J dropped 8; count of bases not matched to a gene: 5. As DNA, the CDR3 is TGTGCCAGCAGTCCCTGGACAGGGGGCCATGAGCAGTTCTTC. This codes for CASSPWTGGHEQFF.

V gene TRBV2 combines with J gene TRBJ1-5, with 7 bases aligning to TRBD1. CDR1 is SNHLY and CDR2 is FYNNEI in the germline V gene. V was clipped by 4 bases and J by 6 bases; unmatched bases: 6. CDR3 length: 14 amino acids. The CDR3 reads CASSGQGGGQPQHF. The CDR3 bases are TGTGCCAGCAGTGGACAGGGTGGGGGTCAGCCCCAGCATTTT.

The chain joins TRBV18 to TRBJ1-2; D is possibly TRBD1 (6 bases). Trimming removed 3 bases at V and 8 bases at J, with 13 bases between. The CDR3 spans 13 residues. Germline V lookup: CDR1 KGHSH, CDR2 LQKENI. CDR3 amino acids: CASSPNRDAGYTF. The CDR3 DNA reads as TGTGCCAGCTCACCGAACAGGGACGCGGGCTACACCTTC.

This sequence joins TRBV9 and TRBJ1-2; 8 nucleotides match TRBD1. The CDR3 loop spans 15 amino acids. J gave up 5 bases and V 3 bases, and 9 bases lay outside the gene matches. Looked up from germline, CDR1 is SGDLS and CDR2 is YYNGEE. Here the CDR3 DNA reads TGTGCCAGCAGCGCCGGGACAGGAGCGGCTTATGGCTACACCTTC. It yields the protein CASSAGTGAAYGYTF.

J is TRBJ2-7 and V is TRBV11-3; D remains unclear. Germline CDR1 and CDR2: SGHNT and YENEEA. This CDR3 is built from 14 residues. With 1 base removed from V and 3 bases from J, the gap between germline ends came to 10 bases. The CDR3 spells CASSLGAGIYEQYF. CDR3 nucleotide sequence: TGTGCCAGCAGCTTAGGGGCAGGAATCTACGAGCAGTACTTC.

The V gene is TRBV5-1, the J gene TRBJ2-7; tentative D call: TRBD1 (6 bases). The germline gives CDR1 SGHRS, CDR2 YFSETQ. The CDR3 has 14 residues. V lost 3 bases to trimming and J lost 1 base, with 11 bases between them. The CDR3 sequence: CASSSRDTSYEQYF. In DNA form, the CDR3 reads TGCGCCAGCAGCTCCCGGGACACTTCCTACGAGCAGTACTTC.

The chain uses TRBV27 and TRBJ2-7, with D perhaps TRBD2 (5 bases). The CDR3 has 14 amino acids. Germline-derived CDR1 and CDR2 are MNHEY and SMNVEV (reference sequence). Trimming took off 3 bases at V and 5 bases at J, with 14 bases between the two ends. This CDR3 reads CASSFQRSSHEQYF. In DNA, the CDR3 is TGTGCCAGCAGTTTCCAGCGGAGTTCCCACGAGCAGTACTTC.

The chain uses TRBV19 and TRBJ1-2; D ambiguous. Trimming removed 7 bases at V and 3 bases at J, with 12 bases between. Germline CDR1 LNHDA, CDR2 SQIVND (reference sequence). The length of the CDR3 is 13 residues. The CDR3 is CASTPGSYYGYTF. The CDR3 coding sequence is TGTGCCAGTACCCCGGGTTCTTACTATGGCTACACCTTC.

The V gene is TRBV10-3, the J gene TRBJ1-2; D is ambiguous. From germline, CDR1 is ENHRY and CDR2 SYGVKD. V lost 4 bases and J lost 4, with 7 bases in between. This CDR3 spans 12 amino acids. CDR3 region: CAISAEVYGYTF. CDR3 bases: TGTGCCATCAGTGCCGAGGTCTATGGCTACACCTTC.

The chain joins TRBV18 to TRBJ2-4; no reliable D call. CDR3 size: 13 residues. V was clipped by 3 bases and J by 2 bases, with 5 bases between them. CDR1 KGHSH and CDR2 LQKENI come from the germline V gene. Here the CDR3 reads CASSPPSKNIQYF. Written as DNA, the CDR3 is TGTGCCAGCTCACCCCCATCCAAAAACATTCAGTACTTC.

The chain is built from TRBV7-9 and TRBJ2-1; 11 bases align to TRBD2. Germline V gene data show CDR1 as SEHNR and CDR2 as FQNEAQ (reference sequence). The CDR3 runs to 15 residues. J was trimmed by 9 bases and V by 0 bases; bases with no gene match: 4. The CDR3 is CASSLASSGRSEQFF. The DNA of the CDR3 is TGTGCCAGCAGCTTAGCGTCTAGCGGGAGGAGTGAGCAGTTCTTC.

The chain combines TRBV5-1 with TRBJ2-7; 7 nucleotides match TRBD2. Germline-derived CDR1 and CDR2 are SGHRS and YFSETQ. This CDR3 is 14 amino acids long. With V trimmed by 0 bases and J by 5 bases, 5 bases remained unmatched. CDR3 region: CASSLAGTKDEQYF. DNA of the CDR3: TGCGCCAGCAGCTTGGCCGGGACTAAGGACGAGCAGTACTTC.

This clone was counted a few times. J is TRBJ2-7 and V is TRBV5-1, with D perhaps TRBD1 (5 bases). The CDR3 is 15 residues long. Germline V CDR1 and CDR2: SGHRS, YFSETQ. The ends were cut back, 0 bases at V and 2 bases at J, with 12 bases in the middle. Here the CDR3 reads CASSLVGVNPYEQYF. DNA of the CDR3: TGCGCCAGCAGCTTGGTAGGGGTTAACCCCTACGAGCAGTACTTC.

The rearrangement uses TRBV4-1 and TRBJ2-1; D is unclear. The CDR3 covers 14 residues. V lost 1 base and J 6 bases, leaving 10 bases between the germline ends. CDR1 and CDR2 from the germline V gene are MGHRA and YSYEKL. CDR3 in amino acids: CASSQVFGGNEQFF. The CDR3, as DNA: TGCGCCAGCAGCCAAGTCTTCGGCGGCAATGAGCAGTTCTTC.

This chain joins TRBV5-4 and TRBJ1-3; weak D call: TRBD1 (6 bases). The CDR3 extends over 15 amino acids. V gave up 4 bases and J gave up 7 bases, with 18 bases separating them. Germline CDR1 and CDR2: SGHNT and YYREEE (reference sequence). The CDR3 here is CASSPAPGTLNTIYF. The CDR3 coding sequence is TGTGCCAGCAGCCCGGCTCCAGGGACATTGAACACCATATATTTT.

The rearrangement joins TRBV19 to TRBJ2-2, with TRBD2 identical over 8 bases. Germline V gives CDR1 LNHDA, CDR2 SQIVND (reference sequence). There are 14 residues in the CDR3. Germline trimming cut 8 bases from V and 5 bases from J; bases unmatched to any gene: 7. For the CDR3, the DNA is TGTGCCAGTTCTGGGACTAGGACGACCGGGGAGCTGTTTTTT. As protein: CASSGTRTTGELFF.

Only one count was recorded for this clone. This sequence joins TRBV5-6 and TRBJ1-2; possibly TRBD1 for D (5 bases). Germline CDR1 reads SGHDT; CDR2 reads YYEEEE. The V end was cut by 3 bases, the J end by 4 bases, with 16 bases between. This CDR3 contains 15 residues. The chain's CDR3 is CASSSTTAPSYGYTF. CDR3 nucleotide sequence: TGTGCCAGCAGCTCTACGACAGCCCCTAGCTATGGCTACACCTTC.

V usage is TRBV5-6 and J usage is TRBJ2-7, with no clear D. The V gene lost 4 bases and the J gene lost 4 bases, with 6 bases spanning the gap. The CDR3 runs to 11 residues. The germline gives CDR1 SGHDT, CDR2 YYEEEE. The CDR3 coding sequence is TGTGCCAGCAGCCTAAATTACGAGCAGTACTTC. As protein: CASSLNYEQYF.

Comments on this clone: The same CDR3 can be traced to other DNA sequences in this sample. The V and J genes are TRBV18 and TRBJ1-4, with 10 bases identical to TRBD1. The CDR3 spans 15 residues. Germline-derived CDR1 and CDR2 are KGHSH and LQKENI. V lost 6 bases and J lost 5; bases outside the gene matches: 6. The CDR3 DNA is TGTGCCAGCTCTCCTCCGGGACAGGGGAATGAAAAACTGTTTTTT. Translated: CASSPPGQGNEKLFF.

Regarding this clone: At one of its ends the junction is not consistent with the germline gene, which may arise from a read error. The chain links TRBV4-1 to TRBJ2-7; a weak D match, TRBD2 (5 bases). The CDR3 length is 14 residues. Germline CDR1 MGHRA, CDR2 YSYEKL. The CDR3: CASSQERRGTGFNF. CDR3 nucleotides: TGCGCCAGCAGCCAAGAACGTCGGGGAACCGGGTTCAACTTC.

Regarding this clone: The junction does not match germline at one end; this may be a read error. V is TRBV7-9 and J is TRBJ1-1; maybe TRBD1 (6 bases). The CDR3 contains 13 residues. The germline V gene has CDR1 SEHNR and CDR2 FQNEAQ (reference sequence). CDR3 protein: CSSTLGGLTEAFF. Written as DNA, the CDR3 is TGTTCCAGCACCCTGGGGGGGCTAACTGAAGCTTTCTTT. Full variable domain (rest looked up from reference TRBV7-9 and TRBJ1-1): DTGVSQNPRHKITKRGQNVTFRCDPISEHNRLYWYRQTLGQGPEFLTYFQNEAQLEKSRLLSDRFSAERPKGSFSTLEIQRTEQGDSAMYLCSSTLGGLTEAFFGQGTRLTVV.